The 24 T cell receptor beta chains presented below share a single source sample, sequenced in a study of blood T cell repertoires in COVID-19. Profiling relied on immunoSEQ multiplex PCR, and the TCRdb table lists in-frame clones only, not all of them. Among around 170,000 clones, around 80% were seen once, and the ten largest hold 12%. Source material: peripheral blood. These TCRs come from an elderly woman with COVID-19, enrolled during active disease.

The genes are TRBV3-1 (or the pseudogene TRBV3-2) and TRBJ1-2, with 8 positions matching TRBD1. The V gene end was trimmed by 4 bases and the J gene end by 1 base; junction bases not matched to a gene: 11. The CDR3 is 17 residues long. CDR1 and CDR2 from the germline V gene are LGHDT and YNNKEL (reference sequence). CDR3 protein: CASSLTPGTGLNYGYTF. CDR3 sequence (DNA): TGTGCCAGCAGCCTTACGCCCGGGACAGGCCTTAACTATGGCTACACCTTC.

In this sample, this clone turned up a few times. The chain recombines TRBV19 with TRBJ1-3; 8 bases agree with TRBD1. The CDR3 loop spans 14 amino acids. Trimming removed 9 bases from V and 4 bases from J; junction bases left unmatched: 8. The germline gives CDR1 LNHDA, CDR2 SQIVND (reference sequence). CDR3 nucleotides: TGTGCCAGCTCGCAGGGGGCCAGAGGAAACACCATATATTTT. Residues: CASSQGARGNTIYF.

The rearrangement links TRBV2 to TRBJ1-5, with 8 bases identical to TRBD1. Germline CDR1 is SNHLY and CDR2 is FYNNEI. The CDR3 is made up of 13 amino acids. Trimming removed 9 bases from V and 5 bases from J; junction bases left unmatched: 6. The CDR3 spells CARGQGRDQPQHF. The CDR3 bases are TGTGCCAGAGGACAGGGAAGGGATCAGCCCCAGCATTTT.

The chain joins TRBV27 to TRBJ2-7, with a weak D call TRBD2 (6 bases). The CDR3 has 15 residues. Looked up from germline, CDR1 is MNHEY and CDR2 is SMNVEV (reference sequence). Trimming left V 3 bases short and J 1 base short, with 13 bases between. The DNA for the CDR3 is TGTGCCAGCAGTTTCGGGCGGGACTTATCCTACGAGCAGTACTTC. It codes for CASSFGRDLSYEQYF.

This clone was picked up many times. This chain links TRBV4-3 with TRBJ2-6; maybe TRBD1 (6 bases). Germline-derived CDR1 and CDR2 are LGHNA and YSLEER. V was cut by 1 base and J by 0 bases, with 16 bases left in between. The CDR3 has 19 residues. The CDR3 DNA reads as TGCGCCAGCAGCCAAGGAGGGCACAGGGTACTCTCTGGGGCCAACGTCCTGACTTTC. As protein: CASSQGGHRVLSGANVLTF.

The chain couples TRBV5-1 to TRBJ2-2; TRBD2 matches 8 bases. The CDR3 contains 15 residues. Germline CDR1 and CDR2: SGHRS and YFSETQ. Trimming cost V 4 bases and J 6 bases; bases outside gene matches: 8. CDR3 nucleotide sequence: TGCGCCAGCAGCATCCTCGGGGGGGCCCCCGGGGAGCTGTTTTTT. Translating gives CASSILGGAPGELFF.

The rearrangement joins TRBV19 to TRBJ1-3; D ambiguous. This CDR3 is 14 amino acids long. Between the trimmed V and J ends, which lost 2 bases and 7 bases, there was a span of 12 bases. The germline V gene encodes CDR1 LNHDA and CDR2 SQIVND (reference sequence). CDR3 residues: CASSIRRERNTIYF. The DNA of the CDR3 is TGTGCCAGTAGTATAAGGAGAGAAAGGAACACCATATATTTT.

The sample holds a few counts of this clone. This chain links TRBV7-9 with TRBJ2-5; 13 bases fit TRBD2. The CDR3 spans 16 residues. The V and J ends lost 5 bases and 5 bases, in that order; junction bases with no gene match: 8. Germline CDR1 and CDR2: SEHNR and FQNEAQ (reference sequence). CDR3 in amino acids: CASSETSGGARETQYF. As DNA, the CDR3 is TGTGCCAGCAGCGAAACTAGCGGGGGGGCCCGGGAGACCCAGTACTTC.

The chain uses TRBV5-1 and TRBJ2-4; 9 nucleotides match TRBD1. The CDR3 covers 15 residues. Germline CDR1 is SGHRS and CDR2 is YFSETQ. V shed 2 bases and J 7 bases; nucleotides not matched to a gene: 7. The CDR3 DNA is TGCGCCAGCAGCTTCCGGGACAGGGAGAGGAACATTCAGTACTTC. Its translation: CASSFRDRERNIQYF.

The table lists this clone with a count of one. The genes are TRBV9 and TRBJ2-3, with TRBD2 matching 10 bases. The germline V gene has CDR1 SGDLS and CDR2 YYNGEE. V gave up 0 bases and J gave up 2 bases; unmatched junction bases: 6. The CDR3 covers 17 residues. The DNA for the CDR3 is TGTGCCAGCAGCGTAGGGGCTCTAGCGGGGGTCACAGATACGCAGTATTTT. It codes for CASSVGALAGVTDTQYF. The full variable domain, rest sourced from reference TRBV9 and TRBJ2-3, is DSGVTQTPKHLITATGQRVTLRCSPRSGDLSVYWYQQSLDQGLQFLIQYYNGEERAKGNILERFSAQQFPDLHSELNLSSLELGDSALYFCASSVGALAGVTDTQYFGPGTRLTVL.

This sequence joins TRBV5-6 and TRBJ1-1; the D gene is possibly TRBD1 (5 bases). Trimming pared 4 bases from V and 10 bases from J, leaving 23 bases between. CDR1 and CDR2 from the germline V gene are SGHDT and YYEEEE. This CDR3 contains 15 residues. The CDR3 here is CASSPTGGGRGSAFF. Here the CDR3 DNA reads TGTGCCAGCAGCCCGACCGGGGGGGGTCGGGGTTCAGCTTTCTTT.

The chain couples TRBV6-2 or TRBV6-3 to TRBJ2-7; a weak D match, TRBD2 (6 bases). The CDR3 covers 16 residues. V was shortened by 0 bases and J by 2 bases, with 14 bases between the two germline ends. Germline V CDR1 and CDR2: MNHEY, SVGEGT. CDR3 bases: TGTGCCAGCAGTTACTCGCCGGGACTCCCAACCTACGAGCAGTACTTC. This codes for CASSYSPGLPTYEQYF.

The chain couples TRBV4-2 to TRBJ2-1; 7 nucleotides align to TRBD1. This CDR3 is 15 amino acids long. The J segment lost 0 bases and the V segment lost 4 bases, leaving 3 bases of the junction unmatched. The V gene's germline CDR1 is LGHNA and CDR2 YNFKEQ. CDR3 protein: CASSLRDSSYNEQFF. The CDR3 DNA reads TGTGCCAGCAGCCTCCGGGACAGCTCCTACAATGAGCAGTTCTTC.

This chain joins TRBV7-8 and TRBJ1-5, with D uncertain. This CDR3 is built from 14 residues. Trimming took off 3 bases at V and 1 base at J, with 7 bases between the two ends. In germline, CDR1 is SGHVS, CDR2 FQNEAQ. CDR3 nucleotides: TGTGCCAGCAGCTTGTTAATCAGCAATCAGCCCCAGCATTTT. Residues: CASSLLISNQPQHF.

The rearrangement links TRBV6-2 or TRBV6-3 to TRBJ2-7; 8 nucleotides align to TRBD1. V dropped 0 bases and J dropped 2; count of bases not matched to a gene: 9. Germline CDR1 is MNHEY and CDR2 is SVGEGT. This CDR3 has 17 amino acids. The CDR3 DNA sequence: TGTGCCAGCAGTTACTCGGTTGTGGGACAGGAGACCTACGAGCAGTACTTC. Encoded protein: CASSYSVVGQETYEQYF.

This rearrangement joins TRBV6-6 to TRBJ2-6; TRBD2 might be the D (5 bases). CDR3 length: 16 residues. Trimming pared 2 bases from V and 1 base from J, leaving 9 bases between. Germline CDR1 and CDR2: MNHNY and SVGAGI (reference sequence). The CDR3 here is CASSYLGGSGANVLTF. CDR3 sequence (DNA): TGTGCCAGCAGTTACCTAGGAGGATCTGGGGCCAACGTCCTGACTTTC.

V usage is TRBV19 and J usage is TRBJ1-1; 11 nucleotides align to TRBD1. Trimming at V came to 4 bases and at J to 0 bases, leaving 7 bases not matched to a gene. Germline CDR1 LNHDA, CDR2 SQIVND (reference sequence). This CDR3 spans 17 amino acids. The DNA of the CDR3 is TGTGCCAGTAGTAGAAGTTCGGGACAGGGGGTGAACACTGAAGCTTTCTTT. Residues: CASSRSSGQGVNTEAFF.

The chain joins TRBV5-1 to TRBJ2-3; 7 nucleotides line up with TRBD1. V was pared by 7 bases and J by 1 base, with 3 bases of the junction left unmatched. Looked up from germline, CDR1 is SGHRS and CDR2 is YFSETQ. CDR3 length: 13 residues. The CDR3 DNA reads TGCGCCAGCGCTGGGACAGGCACAGATACGCAGTATTTT. This codes for CASAGTGTDTQYF.

Only one count was recorded for this clone. The chain recombines TRBV6-5 with TRBJ2-7; D may be TRBD1 (5 bases). The V end lost 6 bases, the J end lost 3 bases, and 12 bases lay between the germline ends. This CDR3 has 13 amino acids. The V gene's germline CDR1 is MNHEY and CDR2 SVGAGI. The CDR3 nucleotides read TGTGCCAGCAGCGACGACAGAAGCTACGAGCAGTACTTC. Translating it yields CASSDDRSYEQYF.

The chain is built from TRBV25-1 and TRBJ1-2; D unresolved. V lost 3 bases and J lost 4, with 9 bases in between. The CDR3 extends over 13 amino acids. The V gene's germline CDR1 is MGHDK and CDR2 SYGVNS. DNA for the CDR3: TGTGCCAGCAGTGACAGGTACGGCTATGGCTACACCTTC. This encodes CASSDRYGYGYTF.

The V gene is TRBV28, the J gene TRBJ1-5, with TRBD1 matching over 9 bases. Trimming cost V 10 bases and J 6 bases; bases outside gene matches: 10. Germline loops: CDR1 MDHEN, CDR2 SYDVKM. The CDR3 covers 14 residues. CDR3 bases: TGTGCCACGGCCGGACAGGGGATGGGTCAGCCCCAGCATTTT. Encoded protein: CATAGQGMGQPQHF.

CDR3 protein: CADHRDSNYGYTF. The CDR3 DNA reads as TGTGCCGACCACCGGGACAGCAACTATGGCTACACCTTC. The gene calls are TRBV21-1 and TRBJ1-2; the table's D call, TRBD1, was not checked against the DNA. TRBV21-1 is a known pseudogene. The CDR3 loop spans 13 amino acids.

In this sample, this clone turned up once. J is TRBJ2-6 and V is TRBV6-1; unclear D gene. Trimming shortened V by 3 bases and J by 0 bases, and 12 bases separated the two germline ends. Germline assignment: CDR1 MNHNS and CDR2 SASEGT. The CDR3 loop spans 17 amino acids. In DNA, the CDR3 is TGTGCCAGCAGTGATTCGACTGCAACCTCTGGGGCCAACGTCCTGACTTTC. Translating it yields CASSDSTATSGANVLTF.

V usage is TRBV7-9 and J usage is TRBJ1-2; D is ambiguous. Deletions cut 1 base from V and 4 bases from J, with 16 bases between. Per germline, CDR1 SEHNR and CDR2 FQNEAQ (reference sequence). CDR3 length: 16 residues. CDR3 residues: CASSLEFPGALYGYTF. Written as DNA, the CDR3 is TGTGCCAGCAGCTTAGAATTCCCCGGAGCTCTCTATGGCTACACCTTC.